This T cell receptor (beta chain) is from a study of CD8+ T cells in alopecia areata. V was clipped by 3 bases and J by 6 bases; unmatched bases: 22. This CDR3 is 19 amino acids long. Germline CDR1 reads SEHNR; CDR2 reads FQNEAQ (reference sequence). Collection of lesional scalp punch biopsies and peripheral blood was performed in alopecia areata patients. Starting from PBMCs, sorting isolated CD4+ and CD8+ T cells. Following extraction, RNA underwent reverse transcription to cDNA, which served as the sequencing template. Sequencing was performed with immunoSEQ multiplex PCR; in TCRdb, only in-frame clones are kept and a portion is missing. The data hold 55,000 to 75,000 clones, with about half observed a single time.

The sample was CD8+ T cells sorted from blood, taken at week 0. The clonotype was recovered from a human donor with alopecia areata. The genes are TRBV7-9 and TRBJ2-7, with 8 bases lining up with TRBD2. Here the CDR3 reads CASSFGRGVQPGLGFEQYF. In nucleotides, the CDR3 is TGTGCCAGCAGCTTTGGTCGGGGGGTACAGCCGGGACTAGGATTCGAGCAGTACTTC.